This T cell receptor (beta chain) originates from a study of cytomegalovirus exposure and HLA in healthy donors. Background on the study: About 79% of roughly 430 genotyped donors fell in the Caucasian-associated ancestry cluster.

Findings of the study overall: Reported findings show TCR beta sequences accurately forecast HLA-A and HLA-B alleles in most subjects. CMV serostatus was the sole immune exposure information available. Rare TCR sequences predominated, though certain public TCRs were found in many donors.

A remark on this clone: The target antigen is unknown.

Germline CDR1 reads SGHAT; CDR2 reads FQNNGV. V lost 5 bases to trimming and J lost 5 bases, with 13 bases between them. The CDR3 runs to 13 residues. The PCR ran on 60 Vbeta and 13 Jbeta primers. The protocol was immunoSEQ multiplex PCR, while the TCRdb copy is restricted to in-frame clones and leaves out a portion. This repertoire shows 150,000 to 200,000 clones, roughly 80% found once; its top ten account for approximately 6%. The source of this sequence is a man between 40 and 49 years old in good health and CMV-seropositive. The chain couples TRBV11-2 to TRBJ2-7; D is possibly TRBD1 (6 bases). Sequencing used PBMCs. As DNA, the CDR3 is TGTGCCAGCAGCCGGATACAGGGCAACGAGCAGTACTTC. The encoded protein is CASSRIQGNEQYF.